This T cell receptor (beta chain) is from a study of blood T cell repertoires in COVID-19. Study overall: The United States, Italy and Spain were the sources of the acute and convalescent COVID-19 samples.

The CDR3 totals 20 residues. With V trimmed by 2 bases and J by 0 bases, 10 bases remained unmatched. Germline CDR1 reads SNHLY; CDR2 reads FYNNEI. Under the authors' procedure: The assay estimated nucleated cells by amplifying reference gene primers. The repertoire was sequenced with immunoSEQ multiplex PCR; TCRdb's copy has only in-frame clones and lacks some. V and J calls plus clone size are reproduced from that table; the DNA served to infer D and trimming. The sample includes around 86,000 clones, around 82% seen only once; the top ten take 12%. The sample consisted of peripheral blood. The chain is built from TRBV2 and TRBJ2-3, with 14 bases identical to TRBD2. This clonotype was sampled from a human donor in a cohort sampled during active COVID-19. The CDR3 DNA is TGTGCCAGCAGTGAAAAGGGACTAGCGGGGGAGATCACTAGCACAGATACGCAGTATTTT. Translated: CASSEKGLAGEITSTDTQYF.